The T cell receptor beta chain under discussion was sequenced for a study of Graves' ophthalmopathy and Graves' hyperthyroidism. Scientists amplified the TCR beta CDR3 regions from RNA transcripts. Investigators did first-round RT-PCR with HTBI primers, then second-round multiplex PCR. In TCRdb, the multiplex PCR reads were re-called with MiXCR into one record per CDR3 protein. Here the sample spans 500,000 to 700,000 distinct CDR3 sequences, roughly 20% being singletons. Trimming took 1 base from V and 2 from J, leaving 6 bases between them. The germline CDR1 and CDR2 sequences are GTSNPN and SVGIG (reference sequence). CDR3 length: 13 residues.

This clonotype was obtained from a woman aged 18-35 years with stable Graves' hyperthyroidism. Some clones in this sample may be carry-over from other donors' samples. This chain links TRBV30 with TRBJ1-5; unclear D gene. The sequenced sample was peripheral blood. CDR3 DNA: TGTGCCTGGAGTGGATTTGGCAATCAGCCCCAGCATTTT. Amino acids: CAWSGFGNQPQHF.